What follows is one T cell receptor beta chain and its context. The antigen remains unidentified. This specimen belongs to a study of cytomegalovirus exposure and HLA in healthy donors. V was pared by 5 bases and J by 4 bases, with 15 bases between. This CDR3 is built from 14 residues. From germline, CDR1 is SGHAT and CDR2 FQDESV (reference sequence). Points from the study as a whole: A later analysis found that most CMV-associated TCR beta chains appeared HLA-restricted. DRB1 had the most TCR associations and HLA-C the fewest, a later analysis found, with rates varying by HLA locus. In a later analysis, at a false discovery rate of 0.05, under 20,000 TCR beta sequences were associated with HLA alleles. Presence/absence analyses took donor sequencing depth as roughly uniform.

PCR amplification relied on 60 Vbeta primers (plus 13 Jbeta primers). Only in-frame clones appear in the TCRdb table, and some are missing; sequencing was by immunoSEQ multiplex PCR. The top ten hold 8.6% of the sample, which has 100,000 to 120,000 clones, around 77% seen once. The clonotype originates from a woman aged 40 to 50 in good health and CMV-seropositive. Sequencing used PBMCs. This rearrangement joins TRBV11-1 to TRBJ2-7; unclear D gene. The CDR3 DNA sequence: TGTGCCAGCAGCCTAGACTCTCATCGTTACGAGCAGTACTTC. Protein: CASSLDSHRYEQYF.